This T cell receptor beta chain was identified in a study of blood T cell repertoires in COVID-19. As for the study in general: PBMCs, B-cell-depleted T cells, or T cells provided the cDNA or gDNA that made up the material.

Produced via immunoSEQ multiplex PCR; TCRdb's table is partial and in-frame only. The data contain tens of thousands of clones, over 85% of them singletons. This CDR3 spans 14 amino acids. With 3 bases clipped from V and 8 bases from J, the junction kept 5 bases outside the gene matches. Germline CDR1 SGDLS, CDR2 YYNGEE. The chain has TRBV9 and TRBJ1-6, with 7 bases lining up with TRBD1. What was sequenced was peripheral blood. The sequence was collected from a man over 45 with acute or convalescent COVID-19. This chain's CDR3 is CASSANQGDSPLHF. DNA of the CDR3: TGTGCCAGCAGCGCGAATCAGGGGGATTCACCCCTCCACTTT.